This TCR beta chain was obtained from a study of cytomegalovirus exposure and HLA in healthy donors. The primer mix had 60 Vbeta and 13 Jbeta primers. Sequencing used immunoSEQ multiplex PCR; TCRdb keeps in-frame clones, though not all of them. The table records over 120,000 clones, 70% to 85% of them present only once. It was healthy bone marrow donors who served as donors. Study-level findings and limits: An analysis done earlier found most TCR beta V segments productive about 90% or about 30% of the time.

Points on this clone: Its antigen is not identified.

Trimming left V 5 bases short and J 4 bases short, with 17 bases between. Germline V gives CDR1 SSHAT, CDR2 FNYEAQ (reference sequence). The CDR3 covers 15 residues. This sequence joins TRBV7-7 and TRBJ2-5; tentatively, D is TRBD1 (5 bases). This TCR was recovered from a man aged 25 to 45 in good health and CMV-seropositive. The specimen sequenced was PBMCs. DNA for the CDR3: TGTGCCAGCAGCCCAATGGCAGGGTCGGTAGAGACCCAGTACTTC. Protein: CASSPMAGSVETQYF. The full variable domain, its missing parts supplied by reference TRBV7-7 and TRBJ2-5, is GAGVSQSPRYKVTKRGQDVTLRCDPISSHATLYWYQQALGQGPEFLTYFNYEAQPDKSGLPSDRFSAERPEGSISTLTIQRTEQRDSAMYRCASSPMAGSVETQYFGPGTRLLVL.